Included here is one TCR beta chain sequence, with context. Its antigen remains unidentified. Both 60 Vbeta primers and 13 Jbeta primers went into the PCR. Assay: immunoSEQ multiplex PCR; the TCRdb copy retains only in-frame clones and omits some. Found here are 65,000 to 85,000 clones; the top ten clones hold 2% to 2.5%. The data are from a study of cytomegalovirus exposure and HLA in healthy donors. Study-wide points: Association of a missense DCLRE1C variant with TCR beta V- and J-gene trimming was reported in a later analysis. Analysis was performed later, and it showed HLA-associated TCR beta chains to be more clonally expanded than equally common others. Per a later analysis, roughly 17,000 TCR beta sequences showed association with HLA alleles at 0.05 false discovery rate. The classifier reportedly diagnosed cytomegalovirus status with high sensitivity and specificity.

The CDR3 has 11 residues. Germline CDR1 and CDR2: SQVTM and ANQGSEA. The germline V and J ends were trimmed by 7 bases and 3 bases, with 10 bases remaining between them. This TCR was recovered from a female donor in good health and CMV-seropositive. Input material: PBMCs. The gene calls are TRBV29-1 and TRBJ2-7, with D tentatively TRBD2 (6 bases). CDR3 DNA: TGCAGCGGCGGGGAGGTCTACGAGCAGTACTTC. As protein: CSGGEVYEQYF.